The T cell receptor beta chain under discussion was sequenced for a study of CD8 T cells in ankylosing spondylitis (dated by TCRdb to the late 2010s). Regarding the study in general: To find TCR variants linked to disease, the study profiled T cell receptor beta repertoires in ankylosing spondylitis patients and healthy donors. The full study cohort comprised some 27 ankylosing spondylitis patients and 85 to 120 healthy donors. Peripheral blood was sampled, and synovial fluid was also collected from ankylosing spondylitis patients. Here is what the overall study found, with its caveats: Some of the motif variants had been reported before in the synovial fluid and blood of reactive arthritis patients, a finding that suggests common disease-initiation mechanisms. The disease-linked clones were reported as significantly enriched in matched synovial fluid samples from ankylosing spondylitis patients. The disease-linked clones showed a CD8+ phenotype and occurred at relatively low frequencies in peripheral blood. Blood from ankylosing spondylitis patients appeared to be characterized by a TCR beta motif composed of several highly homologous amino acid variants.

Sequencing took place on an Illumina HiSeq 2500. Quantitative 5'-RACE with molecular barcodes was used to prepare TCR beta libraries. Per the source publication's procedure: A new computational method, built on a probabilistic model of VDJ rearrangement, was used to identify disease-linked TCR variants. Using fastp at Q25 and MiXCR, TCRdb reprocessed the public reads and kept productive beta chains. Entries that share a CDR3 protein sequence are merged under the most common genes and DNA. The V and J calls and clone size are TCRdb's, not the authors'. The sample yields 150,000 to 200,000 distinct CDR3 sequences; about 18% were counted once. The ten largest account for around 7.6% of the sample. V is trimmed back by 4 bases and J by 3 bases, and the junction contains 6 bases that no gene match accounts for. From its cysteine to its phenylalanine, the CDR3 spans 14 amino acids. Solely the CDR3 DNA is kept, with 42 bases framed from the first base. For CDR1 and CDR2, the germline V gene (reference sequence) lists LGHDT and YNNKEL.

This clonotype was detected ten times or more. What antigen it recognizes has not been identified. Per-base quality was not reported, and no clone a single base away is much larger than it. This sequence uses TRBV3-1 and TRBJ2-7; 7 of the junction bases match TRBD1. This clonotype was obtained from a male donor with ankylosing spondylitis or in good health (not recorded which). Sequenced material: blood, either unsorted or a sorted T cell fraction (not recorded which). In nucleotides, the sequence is TGTGCCAGCAGCCGCCAGGACAGGATCTACGAGCAGTACTTC. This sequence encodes CASSRQDRIYEQYF.